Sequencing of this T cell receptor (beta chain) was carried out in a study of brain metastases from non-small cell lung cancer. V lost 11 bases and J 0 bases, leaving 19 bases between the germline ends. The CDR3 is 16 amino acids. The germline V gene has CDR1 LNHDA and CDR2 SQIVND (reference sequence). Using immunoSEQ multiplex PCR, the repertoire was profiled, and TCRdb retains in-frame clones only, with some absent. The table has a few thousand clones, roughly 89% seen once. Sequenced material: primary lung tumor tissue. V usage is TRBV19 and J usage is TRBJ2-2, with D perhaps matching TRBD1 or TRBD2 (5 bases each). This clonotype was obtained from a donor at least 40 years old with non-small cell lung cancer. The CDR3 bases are TGTGCCTGCGAGAGGAGTACGGGACCGAACACCGGGGAGCTGTTTTTT. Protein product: CACERSTGPNTGELFF.